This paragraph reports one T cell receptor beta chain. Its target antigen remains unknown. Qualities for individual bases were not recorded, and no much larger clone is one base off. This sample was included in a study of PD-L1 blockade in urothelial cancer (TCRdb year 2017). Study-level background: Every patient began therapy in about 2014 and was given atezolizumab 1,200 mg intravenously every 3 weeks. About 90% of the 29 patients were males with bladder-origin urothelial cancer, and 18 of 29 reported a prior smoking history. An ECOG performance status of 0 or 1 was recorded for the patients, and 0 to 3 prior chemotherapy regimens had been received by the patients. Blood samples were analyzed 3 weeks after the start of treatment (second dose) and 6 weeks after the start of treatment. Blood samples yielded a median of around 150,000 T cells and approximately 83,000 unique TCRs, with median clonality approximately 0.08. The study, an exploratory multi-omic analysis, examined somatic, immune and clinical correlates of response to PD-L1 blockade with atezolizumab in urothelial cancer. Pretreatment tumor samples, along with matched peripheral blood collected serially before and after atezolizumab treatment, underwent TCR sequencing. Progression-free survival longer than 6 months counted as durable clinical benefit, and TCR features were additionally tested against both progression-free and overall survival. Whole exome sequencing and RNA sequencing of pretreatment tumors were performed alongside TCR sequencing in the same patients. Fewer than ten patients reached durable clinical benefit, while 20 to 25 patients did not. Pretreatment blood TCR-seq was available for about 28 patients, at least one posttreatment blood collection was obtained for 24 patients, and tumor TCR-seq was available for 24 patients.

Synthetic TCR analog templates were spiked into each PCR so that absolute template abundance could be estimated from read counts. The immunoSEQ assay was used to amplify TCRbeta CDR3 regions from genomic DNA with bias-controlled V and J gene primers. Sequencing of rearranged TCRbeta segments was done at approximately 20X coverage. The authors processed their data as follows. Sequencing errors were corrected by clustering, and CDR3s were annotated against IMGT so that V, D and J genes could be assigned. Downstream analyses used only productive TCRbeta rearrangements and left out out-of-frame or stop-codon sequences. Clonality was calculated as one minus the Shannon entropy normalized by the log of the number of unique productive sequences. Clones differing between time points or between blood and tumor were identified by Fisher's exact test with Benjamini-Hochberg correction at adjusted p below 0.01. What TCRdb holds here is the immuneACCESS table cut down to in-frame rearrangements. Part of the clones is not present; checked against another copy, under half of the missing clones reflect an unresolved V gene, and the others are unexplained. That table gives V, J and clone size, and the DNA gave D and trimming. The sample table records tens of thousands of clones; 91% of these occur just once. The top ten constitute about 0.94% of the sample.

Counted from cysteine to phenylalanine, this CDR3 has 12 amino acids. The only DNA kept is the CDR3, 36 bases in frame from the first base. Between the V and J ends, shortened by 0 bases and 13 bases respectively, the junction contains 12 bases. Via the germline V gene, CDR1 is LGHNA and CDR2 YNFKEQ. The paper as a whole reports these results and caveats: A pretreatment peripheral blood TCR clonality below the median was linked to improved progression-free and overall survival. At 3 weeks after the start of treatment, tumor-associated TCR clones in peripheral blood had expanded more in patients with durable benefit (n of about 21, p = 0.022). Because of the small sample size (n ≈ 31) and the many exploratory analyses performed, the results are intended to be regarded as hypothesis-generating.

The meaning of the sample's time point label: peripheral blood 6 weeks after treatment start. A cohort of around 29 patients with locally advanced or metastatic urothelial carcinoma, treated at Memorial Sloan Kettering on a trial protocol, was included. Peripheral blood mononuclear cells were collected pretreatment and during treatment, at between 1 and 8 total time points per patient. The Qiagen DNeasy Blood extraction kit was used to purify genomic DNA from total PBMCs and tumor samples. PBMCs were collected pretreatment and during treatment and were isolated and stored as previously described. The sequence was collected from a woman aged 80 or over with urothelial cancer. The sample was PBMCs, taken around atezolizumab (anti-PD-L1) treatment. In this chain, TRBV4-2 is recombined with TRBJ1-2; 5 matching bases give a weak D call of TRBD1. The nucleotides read TGTGCCAGCAGCCAAGATGGGGGGGTCTCCACCTTC. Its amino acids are CASSQDGGVSTF.